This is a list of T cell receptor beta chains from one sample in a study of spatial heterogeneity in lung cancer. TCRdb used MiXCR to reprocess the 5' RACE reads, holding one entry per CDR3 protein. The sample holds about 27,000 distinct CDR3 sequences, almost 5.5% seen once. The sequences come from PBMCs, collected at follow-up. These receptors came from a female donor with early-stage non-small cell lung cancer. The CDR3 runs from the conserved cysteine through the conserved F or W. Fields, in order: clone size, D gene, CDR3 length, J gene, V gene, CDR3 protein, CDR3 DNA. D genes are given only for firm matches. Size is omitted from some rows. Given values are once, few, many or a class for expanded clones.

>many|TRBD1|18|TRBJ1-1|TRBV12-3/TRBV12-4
CASSLFPFYRGQNTEAFF
TGTGCCAGCAGTTTATTCCCTTTTTACAGGGGCCAGAACACTGAAGCTTTCTTT
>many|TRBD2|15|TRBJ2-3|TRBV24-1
CATSDFGGRPDTQYF
TGTGCCACCAGTGATTTCGGCGGGAGACCAGATACGCAGTATTTT
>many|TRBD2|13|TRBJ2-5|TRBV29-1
CSVVSSGVETQYF
TGCAGCGTTGTATCTAGCGGGGTAGAGACCCAGTACTTC
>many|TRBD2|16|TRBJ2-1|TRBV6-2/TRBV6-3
CASSYPQREGNNEQFF
TGTGCCAGCAGCTATCCTCAGCGGGAGGGCAACAATGAGCAGTTCTTC
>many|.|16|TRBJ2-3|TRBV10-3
CAISETTKAHTDTQYF
TGTGCCATCAGTGAAACGACTAAGGCCCACACAGATACGCAGTATTTT
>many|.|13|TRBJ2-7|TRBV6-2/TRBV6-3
CATEGDLSNEQYF
TGTGCCACGGAAGGAGACCTTAGCAACGAGCAGTACTTC
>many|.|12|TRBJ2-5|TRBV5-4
CASGGPRETQYF
TGTGCCAGCGGGGGACCCCGGGAGACCCAGTACTTC
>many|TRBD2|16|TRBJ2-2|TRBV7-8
CASSLAAAGETGELFF
TGTGCCAGCAGCTTAGCAGCGGCGGGGGAGACCGGGGAGCTGTTTTTT
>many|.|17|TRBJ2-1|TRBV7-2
CASSKLAASGAYNEQFF
TGTGCCAGCAGCAAGCTAGCGGCCTCAGGGGCTTACAATGAGCAGTTCTTC
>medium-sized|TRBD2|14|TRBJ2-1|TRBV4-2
CASTTSGEYNEQFF
TGTGCCAGCACCACTAGCGGAGAATACAATGAGCAGTTCTTC
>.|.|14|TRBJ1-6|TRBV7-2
CASRRGSYNSPLHF
TGTGCCAGCCGGCGGGGGTCCTATAATTCACCCCTCCACTTT
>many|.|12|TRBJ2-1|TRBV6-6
CASRDSRNEQFF
TGTGCCAGCAGAGACAGCCGCAATGAGCAGTTCTTC
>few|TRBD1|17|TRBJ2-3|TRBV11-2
CASSSRQGRRTTDTQYF
TGTGCCAGCAGCTCCAGACAGGGGAGAAGGACCACAGATACGCAGTATTTT
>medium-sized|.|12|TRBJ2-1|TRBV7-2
CASSLVRFQQFF
TGTGCCAGCAGCTTAGTCAGGTTTCAGCAGTTCTTC
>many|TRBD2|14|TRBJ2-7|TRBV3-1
CASSQPTSGGPQYF
TGTGCCAGCAGCCAGCCGACTAGCGGGGGCCCGCAGTACTTC
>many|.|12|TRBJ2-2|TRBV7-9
CASSHRAGELFF
TGTGCCAGCAGCCACAGGGCCGGGGAGCTGTTTTTT
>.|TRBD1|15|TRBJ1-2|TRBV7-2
CASSIVTGGSYGYTF
TGTGCCAGCAGCATCGTCACAGGGGGCAGCTATGGCTACACCTTC
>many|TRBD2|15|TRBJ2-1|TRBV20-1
CSARDPGLAFTEQFF
TGCAGTGCTAGAGATCCTGGACTAGCATTTACTGAGCAGTTCTTC
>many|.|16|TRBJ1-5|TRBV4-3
CASSQDLRGGNQPQHF
TGCGCCAGCAGCCAAGATCTAAGAGGTGGCAATCAGCCCCAGCATTTT
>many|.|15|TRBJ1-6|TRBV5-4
CASSLGTDPNSPLHF
TGTGCCAGCAGCTTGGGGACAGACCCGAATTCACCCCTCCACTTT
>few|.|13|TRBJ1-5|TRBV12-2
CASRLGRNQPQHF
TGTGCAAGTCGCTTAGGCAGAAATCAGCCCCAGCATTTT
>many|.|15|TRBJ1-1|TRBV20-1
CSAREGGTTNTEAFF
TGCAGTGCTAGAGAAGGCGGGACAACGAACACTGAAGCTTTCTTT